The present T cell receptor beta chain was sequenced within a study of cytomegalovirus exposure and HLA in healthy donors. At the level of the study: The study placed about four fifths of its 350 to 400 genotyped donors in the Caucasian-associated ancestry cluster. The study's findings and limits: A later analysis linked a missense variant in DCLRE1C to the trimming of TCR beta V and J genes.

With regard to this clone: No antigen is known for it.

CDR3 length: 15 residues. From germline, CDR1 is SQVTM and CDR2 ANQGSEA. Germline trimming cut 2 bases from V and 0 bases from J; bases unmatched to any gene: 7. Regarding donors, all were healthy bone marrow donors. The PCR contained 60 Vbeta and 13 Jbeta primers. Using immunoSEQ multiplex PCR, the repertoire was profiled, and TCRdb retains in-frame clones only, with some absent. The table shows some 170,000 clones, with about three quarters occurring only once. The sample taken for sequencing was PBMCs. This sequence originates from a man aged 40-50 years in good health and CMV-seropositive. V is TRBV29-1 and J is TRBJ2-7, with 7 bases lining up with TRBD2. The CDR3 coding sequence is TGCAGCGTTGAAAGGGGAGGCGGGAGCTCCTACGAGCAGTACTTC. It specifies CSVERGGGSSYEQYF.